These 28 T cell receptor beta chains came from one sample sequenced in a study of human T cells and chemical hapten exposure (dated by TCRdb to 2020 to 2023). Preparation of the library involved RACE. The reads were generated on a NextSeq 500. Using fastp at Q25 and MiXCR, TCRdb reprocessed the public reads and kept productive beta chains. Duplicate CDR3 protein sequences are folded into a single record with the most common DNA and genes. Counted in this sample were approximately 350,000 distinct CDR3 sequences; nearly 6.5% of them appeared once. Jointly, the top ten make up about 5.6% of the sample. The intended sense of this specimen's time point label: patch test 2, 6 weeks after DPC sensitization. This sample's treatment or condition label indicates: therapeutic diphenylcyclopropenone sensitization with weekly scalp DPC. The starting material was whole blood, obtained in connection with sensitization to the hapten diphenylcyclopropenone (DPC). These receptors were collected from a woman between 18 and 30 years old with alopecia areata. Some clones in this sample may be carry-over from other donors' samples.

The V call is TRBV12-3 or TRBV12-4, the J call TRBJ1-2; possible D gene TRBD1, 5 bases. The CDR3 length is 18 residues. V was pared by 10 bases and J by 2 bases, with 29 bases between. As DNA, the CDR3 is TGTGCCACAAGGGCACCTGGGGCTCCCCGGGGTTCCAACTATGGCTACACCTTC. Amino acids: CATRAPGAPRGSNYGYTF.

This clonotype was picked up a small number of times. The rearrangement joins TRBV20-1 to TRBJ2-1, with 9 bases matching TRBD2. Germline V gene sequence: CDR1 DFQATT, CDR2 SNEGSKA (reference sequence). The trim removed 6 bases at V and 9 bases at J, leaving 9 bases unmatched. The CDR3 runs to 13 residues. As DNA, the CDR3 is TGCAGTGCAACCTGGACTAGCGTCGGTGAGCAGTTCTTC. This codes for CSATWTSVGEQFF.

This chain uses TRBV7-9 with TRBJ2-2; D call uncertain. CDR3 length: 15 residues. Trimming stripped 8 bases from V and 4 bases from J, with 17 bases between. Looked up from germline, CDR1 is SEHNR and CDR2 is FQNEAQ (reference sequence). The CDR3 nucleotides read TGTGCCAGCGCTGGCTCAGTTTCCCGCACCGGGGAGCTGTTTTTT. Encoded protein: CASAGSVSRTGELFF.

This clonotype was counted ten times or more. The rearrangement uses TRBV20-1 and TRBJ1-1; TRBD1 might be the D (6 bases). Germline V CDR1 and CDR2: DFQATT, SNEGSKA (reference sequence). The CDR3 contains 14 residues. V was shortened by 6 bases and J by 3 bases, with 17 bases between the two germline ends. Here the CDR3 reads CSALVGGSHTEAFF. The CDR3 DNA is TGCAGTGCCCTGGTCGGGGGCTCGCACACTGAAGCTTTCTTT.

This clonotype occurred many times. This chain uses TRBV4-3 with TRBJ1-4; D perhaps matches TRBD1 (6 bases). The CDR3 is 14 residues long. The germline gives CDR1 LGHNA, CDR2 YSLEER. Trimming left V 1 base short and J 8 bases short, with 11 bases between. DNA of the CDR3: TGCGCCAGCAGCCAAGTTGGGGGGGGCGAAAAACTGTTTTTT. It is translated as CASSQVGGGEKLFF.

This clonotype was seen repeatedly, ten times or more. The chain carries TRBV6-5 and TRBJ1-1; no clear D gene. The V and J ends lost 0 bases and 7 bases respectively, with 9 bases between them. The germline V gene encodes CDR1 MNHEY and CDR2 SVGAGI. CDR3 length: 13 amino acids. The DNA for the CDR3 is TGTGCCAGCAGTTACTCCCGCAGTAATGAAGCTTTCTTT. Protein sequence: CASSYSRSNEAFF.

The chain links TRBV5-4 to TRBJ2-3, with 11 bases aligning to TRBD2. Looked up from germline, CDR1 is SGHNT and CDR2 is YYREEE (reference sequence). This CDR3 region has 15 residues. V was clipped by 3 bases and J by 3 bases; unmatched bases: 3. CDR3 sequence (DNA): TGTGCCAGCAGCTCGACTAGCGGGGCAACAGATACGCAGTATTTT. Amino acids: CASSSTSGATDTQYF.

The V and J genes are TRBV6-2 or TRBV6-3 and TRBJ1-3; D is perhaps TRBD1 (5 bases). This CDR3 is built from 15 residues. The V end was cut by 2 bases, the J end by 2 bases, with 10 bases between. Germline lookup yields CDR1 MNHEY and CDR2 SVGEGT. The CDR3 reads CASSYAGGPGNTIYF. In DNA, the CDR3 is TGTGCCAGCAGTTACGCCGGGGGACCTGGAAACACCATATATTTT.

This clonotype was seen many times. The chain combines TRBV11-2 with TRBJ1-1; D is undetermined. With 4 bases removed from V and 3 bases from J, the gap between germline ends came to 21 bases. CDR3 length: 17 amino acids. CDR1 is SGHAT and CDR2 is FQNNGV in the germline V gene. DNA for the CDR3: TGTGCCAGCAGCTCCCGCCTAGGCAAGGGAAGGGACACTGAAGCTTTCTTT. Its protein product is CASSSRLGKGRDTEAFF.

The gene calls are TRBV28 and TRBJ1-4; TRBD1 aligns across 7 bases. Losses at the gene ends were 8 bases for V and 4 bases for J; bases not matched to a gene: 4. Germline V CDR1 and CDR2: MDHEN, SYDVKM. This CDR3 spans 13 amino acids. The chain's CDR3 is CASRTGDNEKLFF. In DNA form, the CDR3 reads TGTGCCAGCCGGACAGGAGATAATGAAAAACTGTTTTTT.

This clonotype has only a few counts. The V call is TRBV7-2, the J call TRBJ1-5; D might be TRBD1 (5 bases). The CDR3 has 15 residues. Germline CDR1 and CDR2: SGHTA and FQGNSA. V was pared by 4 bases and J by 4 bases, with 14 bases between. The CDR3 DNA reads TGTGCCAGCAGCTCATCCGGGACGGATAATCAGCCCCAGCATTTT. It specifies CASSSSGTDNQPQHF. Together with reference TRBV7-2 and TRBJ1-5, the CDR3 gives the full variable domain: GAGVSQSPSNKVTEKGKDVELRCDPISGHTALYWYRQSLGQGLEFLIYFQGNSAPDKSGLPSDRFSAERTGGSVSTLTIQRTQQEDSAVYLCASSSSGTDNQPQHFGDGTRLSIL.

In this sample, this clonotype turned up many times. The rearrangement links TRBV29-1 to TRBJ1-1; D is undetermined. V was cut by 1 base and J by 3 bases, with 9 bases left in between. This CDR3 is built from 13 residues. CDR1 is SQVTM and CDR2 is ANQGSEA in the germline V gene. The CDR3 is CSVEVFLDTEAFF. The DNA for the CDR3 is TGCAGCGTTGAAGTTTTTTTGGACACTGAAGCTTTCTTT.

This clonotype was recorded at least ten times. CDR3 amino acids: CSARDTTDGRAFF. In nucleotides, the CDR3 is TGCAGTGCTAGAGATACGACGGATGGGCGAGCTTTCTTT. J is TRBJ1-1 and V is TRBV20-1; D is undetermined. This CDR3 has 13 residues. The V end was cut by 0 bases, the J end by 10 bases, with 15 bases between. Germline V gene lookup returns CDR1 DFQATT and CDR2 SNEGSKA (reference sequence).

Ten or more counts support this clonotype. CDR3 amino acids: CASSLDLRGTEAFF. In DNA form, the CDR3 reads TGTGCCAGCAGCTTAGACTTACGGGGTACTGAAGCTTTCTTT. The chain has TRBV11-1 and TRBJ1-1; no definite D call. From germline, CDR1 is SGHAT and CDR2 FQDESV (reference sequence). The CDR3 contains 14 residues. The V end lost 1 base, the J end lost 5 bases, and 11 bases lay between the germline ends.

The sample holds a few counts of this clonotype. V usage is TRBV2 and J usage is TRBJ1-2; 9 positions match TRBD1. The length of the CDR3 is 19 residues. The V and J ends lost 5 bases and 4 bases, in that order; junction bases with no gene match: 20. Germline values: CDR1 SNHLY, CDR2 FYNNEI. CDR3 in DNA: TGTGCCAGCAGTTCCCCTTCCGACAGGGGGATAGGTCTGGGCTATGGCTACACCTTC. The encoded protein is CASSSPSDRGIGLGYGYTF.

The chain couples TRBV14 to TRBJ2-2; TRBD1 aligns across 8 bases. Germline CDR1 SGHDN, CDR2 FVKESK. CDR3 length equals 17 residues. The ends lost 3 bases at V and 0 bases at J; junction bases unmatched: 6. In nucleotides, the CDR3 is TGTGCCAGCAGCCAGCTACTGGACAGGGCGAACACCGGGGAGCTGTTTTTT. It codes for CASSQLLDRANTGELFF. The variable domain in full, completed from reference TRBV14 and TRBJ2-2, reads EAGVTQFPSHSVIEKGQTVTLRCDPISGHDNLYWYRRVMGKEIKFLLHFVKESKQDESGMPNNRFLAERTGGTYSTLKVQPAELEDSGVYFCASSQLLDRANTGELFFGEGSRLTVL.

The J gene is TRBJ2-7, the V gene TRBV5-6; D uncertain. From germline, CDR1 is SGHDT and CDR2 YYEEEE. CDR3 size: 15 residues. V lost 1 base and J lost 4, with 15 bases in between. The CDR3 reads CASSLSESQRYEQYF. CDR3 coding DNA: TGTGCCAGCAGCTTGAGTGAGTCCCAGAGATACGAGCAGTACTTC.

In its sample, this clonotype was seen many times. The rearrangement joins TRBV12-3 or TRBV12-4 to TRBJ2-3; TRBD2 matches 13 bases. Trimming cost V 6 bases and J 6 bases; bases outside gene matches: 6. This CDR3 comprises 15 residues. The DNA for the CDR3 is TGTGCCAGCAGCTTGACTAGCGGGGGGTCGGATACGCAGTATTTT. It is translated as CASSLTSGGSDTQYF.

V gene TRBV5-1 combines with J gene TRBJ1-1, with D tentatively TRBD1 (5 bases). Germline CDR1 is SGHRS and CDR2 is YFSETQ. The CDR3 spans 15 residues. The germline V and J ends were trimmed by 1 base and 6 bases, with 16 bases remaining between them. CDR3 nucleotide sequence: TGCGCCAGCAGCTTGCAAAAAGGGGAGCGGGCTGAAGCTTTCTTT. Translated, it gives CASSLQKGERAEAFF.

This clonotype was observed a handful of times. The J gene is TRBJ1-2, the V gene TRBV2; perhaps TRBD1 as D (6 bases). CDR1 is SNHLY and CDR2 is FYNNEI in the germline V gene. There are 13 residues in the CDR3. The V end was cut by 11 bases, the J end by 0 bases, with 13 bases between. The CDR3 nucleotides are TGTGCCGACAGGACAGATTCTAACTATGGCTACACCTTC. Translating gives CADRTDSNYGYTF.

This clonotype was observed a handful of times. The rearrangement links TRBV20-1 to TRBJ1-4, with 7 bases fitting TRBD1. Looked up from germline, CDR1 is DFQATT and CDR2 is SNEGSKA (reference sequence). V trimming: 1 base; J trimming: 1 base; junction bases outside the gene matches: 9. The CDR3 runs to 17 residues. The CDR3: CSARGGWGQQTNEKLFF. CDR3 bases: TGCAGTGCTAGAGGCGGGTGGGGACAGCAAACTAATGAAAAACTGTTTTTT.

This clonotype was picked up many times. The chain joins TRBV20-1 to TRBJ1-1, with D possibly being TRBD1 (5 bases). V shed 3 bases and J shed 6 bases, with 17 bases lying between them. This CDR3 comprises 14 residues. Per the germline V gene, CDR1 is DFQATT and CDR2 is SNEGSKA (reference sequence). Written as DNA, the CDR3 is TGCAGTGCTAGGAGGACCCACCGGGGGGCTGAAGCTTTCTTT. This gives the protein CSARRTHRGAEAFF.

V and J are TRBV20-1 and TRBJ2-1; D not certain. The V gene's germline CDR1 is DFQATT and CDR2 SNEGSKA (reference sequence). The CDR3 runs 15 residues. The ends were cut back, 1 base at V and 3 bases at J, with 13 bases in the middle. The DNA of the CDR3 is TGCAGTGCTAGAGTGGCCCAGGTCGACTACAATGAGCAGTTCTTC. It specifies CSARVAQVDYNEQFF.

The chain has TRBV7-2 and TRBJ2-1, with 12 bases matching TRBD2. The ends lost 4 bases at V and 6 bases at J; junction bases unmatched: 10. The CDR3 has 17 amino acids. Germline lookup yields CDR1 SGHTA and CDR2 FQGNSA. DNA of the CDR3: TGTGCCAGCAGCTCGATTAGACTAGCGGGGGCCGGCAATGAGCAGTTCTTC. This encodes CASSSIRLAGAGNEQFF.

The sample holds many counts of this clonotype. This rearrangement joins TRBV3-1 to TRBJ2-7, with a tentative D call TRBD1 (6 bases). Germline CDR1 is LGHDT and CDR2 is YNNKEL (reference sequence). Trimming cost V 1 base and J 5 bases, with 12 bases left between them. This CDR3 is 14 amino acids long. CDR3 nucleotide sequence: TGTGCCAGCAGCCAAGTTGTAGGGGGAGACGAGCAGTACTTC. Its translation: CASSQVVGGDEQYF.

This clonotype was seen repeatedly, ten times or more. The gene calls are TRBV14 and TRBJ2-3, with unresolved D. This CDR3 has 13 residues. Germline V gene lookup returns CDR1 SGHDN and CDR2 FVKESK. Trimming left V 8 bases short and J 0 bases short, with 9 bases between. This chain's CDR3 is CASRRTSTDTQYF. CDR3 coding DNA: TGTGCCAGCCGGCGGACGAGCACAGATACGCAGTATTTT.

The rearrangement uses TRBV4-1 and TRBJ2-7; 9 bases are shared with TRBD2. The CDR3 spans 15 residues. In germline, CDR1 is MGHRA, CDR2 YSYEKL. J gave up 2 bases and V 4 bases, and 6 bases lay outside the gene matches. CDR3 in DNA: TGCGCCAGCAGCCTAGTAGCGGGGGATGCCTACGAGCAGTACTTC. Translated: CASSLVAGDAYEQYF.

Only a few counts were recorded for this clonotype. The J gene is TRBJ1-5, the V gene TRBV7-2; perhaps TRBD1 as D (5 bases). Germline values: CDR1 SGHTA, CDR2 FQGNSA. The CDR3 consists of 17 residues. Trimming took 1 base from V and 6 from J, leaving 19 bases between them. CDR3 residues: CASSLVASQGGGQPQHF. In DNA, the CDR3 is TGTGCCAGCAGCTTAGTTGCCAGCCAGGGTGGAGGTCAGCCCCAGCATTTT.